Listed below are T cell receptor beta chains from one sample, sequenced in a study of response to subunit inactivated influenza vaccine. A single record per CDR3 protein comes from TCRdb applying MiXCR to the RT-PCR reads. The data hold 450,000 to 700,000 distinct CDR3 sequences, with 13% to 15% observed a single time. Sequences were derived from PBMCs from blood, sampled about 11 days after vaccination. These TCRs come from a man over 45 who received an inactivated influenza vaccine. CDR3s include the opening cysteine and the closing phenylalanine or tryptophan. A D gene is named only where the DNA matches it firmly. Clone size is given for some rows only: seen once, a few or many times, or a class if the clone is expanded.

clone_size,d_call,cdr3_length,v_call,j_call,cdr3_aa,cdr3_nt
-,-,15,TRBV5-1,TRBJ1-5,CASSEGTTSDQPQHF,TGCGCCAGCAGCGAAGGGACAACTAGTGATCAGCCCCAGCATTTT
many,TRBD1,12,TRBV6-5,TRBJ2-7,CASRQGSYEQYF,TGTGCCAGCAGACAGGGGTCATACGAGCAGTACTTC
few,-,12,TRBV21-1,TRBJ1-5,CASSPASQPQHF,TGTGCCAGCAGCCCGGCGAGTCAGCCCCAGCATTTT
-,TRBD2,16,TRBV7-8,TRBJ2-1,CASSLEGLAGENEQFF,TGTGCCAGCAGCTTAGAGGGACTAGCGGGAGAGAATGAGCAGTTCTTC
few,TRBD1,20,TRBV6-2/TRBV6-3,TRBJ2-7,CASSSTQTGGKLGETYEQYF,TGTGCCAGCAGTTCCACCCAGACAGGGGGGAAACTGGGGGAAACCTACGAGCAGTACTTC
few,TRBD1,14,TRBV27,TRBJ2-7,CASSPQGVAYEQYF,TGTGCCAGCAGCCCACAGGGGGTGGCCTACGAGCAGTACTTC
-,-,15,TRBV5-4,TRBJ2-6,CASSIQASGANVLTF,TGTGCCAGCAGCATACAGGCATCTGGGGCCAACGTCCTGACTTTC
many,-,19,TRBV11-1,TRBJ2-2,CASSLRRGLPGSNTGELFF,TGTGCCAGCAGCTTGAGGAGGGGACTTCCAGGATCGAACACCGGGGAGCTGTTTTTT
-,TRBD1,17,TRBV4-3,TRBJ2-5,CASSQVPGQAFQETQYF,TGCGCCAGCAGCCAAGTACCGGGACAGGCGTTCCAAGAGACCCAGTACTTC
-,TRBD2,16,TRBV7-8,TRBJ2-7,CASSPGPRGLAYEQYF,TGTGCCAGCAGCCCCGGTCCCCGGGGACTAGCCTACGAGCAGTACTTC
-,-,17,TRBV21-1,TRBJ2-2,CASSKTQTSGNTGELFF,TGTGCCAGCAGCAAAACCCAGACTAGCGGGAACACCGGGGAGCTGTTTTTT
few,TRBD2,15,TRBV6-5,TRBJ2-3,CASSYSPGGPDTQYF,TGTGCCAGCAGTTACTCGCCGGGGGGTCCAGATACGCAGTATTTT
few,-,15,TRBV7-9,TRBJ2-7,CASSLASAGTYEQYF,TGTGCCAGCAGCTTAGCCTCTGCAGGGACCTACGAGCAGTACTTC
-,-,11,TRBV6-2/TRBV6-3,TRBJ2-7,CASSQSHEQYF,TGTGCCAGCAGCCAAAGCCACGAGCAGTACTTC
-,-,14,TRBV5-1,TRBJ2-7,CASSLDSHSYEQYF,TGCGCCAGCAGCTTGGACTCCCACTCCTACGAGCAGTACTTC
few,-,14,TRBV3-1,TRBJ2-1,CASSYTGTNNEQFF,TGTGCCAGCAGCTATACCGGGACGAACAATGAGCAGTTCTTC
-,TRBD1,15,TRBV7-2,TRBJ2-5,CASSLWTGSRETQYF,TGTGCCAGCAGCTTGTGGACAGGGAGCCGGGAGACCCAGTACTTC
once,-,14,TRBV18,TRBJ2-1,CASSLGLSYNEQFF,TGTGCCAGCTCACTCGGGTTGTCCTACAATGAGCAGTTCTTC
few,-,15,TRBV4-2,TRBJ2-5,CASSQAGSVEETQYF,TGTGCCAGCAGCCAAGCCGGTTCAGTGGAAGAGACCCAGTACTTC
-,-,14,TRBV4-1,TRBJ2-7,CASSHPVRGYEQYF,TGCGCCAGCAGCCACCCCGTAAGGGGGTACGAGCAGTACTTC
few,TRBD2,16,TRBV12-3/TRBV12-4,TRBJ2-7,CASSPPPAGAIHEQYF,TGTGCCAGCAGCCCTCCCCCAGCGGGAGCTATCCACGAGCAGTACTTC
-,TRBD1,15,TRBV28,TRBJ2-7,CASSPGTGNDYEQYF,TGTGCCAGCAGCCCAGGGACAGGCAACGACTACGAGCAGTACTTC
-,TRBD2,17,TRBV7-8,TRBJ2-3,CASSLGGLAGPTDTQYF,TGTGCCAGCAGCTTAGGGGGACTAGCGGGGCCCACAGATACGCAGTATTTT
-,TRBD1,15,TRBV7-8,TRBJ1-4,CASSSPGQYNEKLFF,TGTGCCAGCAGCTCCCCGGGACAGTATAATGAAAAACTGTTTTTT
few,TRBD2,18,TRBV15,TRBJ2-7,CATSREGLAGGPRVEQYF,TGTGCCACCAGCAGAGAGGGACTAGCGGGAGGGCCCAGGGTCGAGCAGTACTTC
few,TRBD1,13,TRBV28,TRBJ2-7,CASSRGQGSEQYF,TGTGCCAGCAGCCGGGGACAGGGGAGCGAGCAGTACTTC
few,TRBD1,15,TRBV29-1,TRBJ2-2,CSVRQGEINTGELFF,TGCAGCGTAAGACAGGGGGAAATCAACACCGGGGAGCTGTTTTTT
few,-,13,TRBV14,TRBJ1-6,CASRQVDNSPLHF,TGTGCCAGCCGACAGGTGGATAATTCACCCCTCCACTTT
few,TRBD2,19,TRBV7-6,TRBJ2-6,CASSPPPGTRYSGANVLTF,TGTGCCAGCAGCCCACCCCCCGGGACTAGATACTCTGGGGCCAACGTCCTGACTTTC
-,TRBD2,19,TRBV11-2,TRBJ2-6,CASGPSAGALLPGANVLTF,TGTGCCAGCGGCCCGTCAGCGGGAGCCCTTCTCCCTGGGGCCAACGTCCTGACTTTC
-,-,23,TRBV7-2,TRBJ2-6,CASSPVVHPGQVGTNSGANVLTF,TGTGCCAGCAGCCCAGTTGTTCACCCGGGACAAGTCGGGACAAACTCTGGGGCCAACGTCCTGACTTTC
few,-,14,TRBV4-3,TRBJ1-2,CASSHLDSFYGYTF,TGCGCCAGCAGCCATCTGGACAGTTTCTATGGCTACACCTTC
few,-,13,TRBV3-1,TRBJ2-4,CASSHKAGNIQYF,TGTGCCAGCAGCCACAAGGCCGGGAACATTCAGTACTTC
many,-,15,TRBV7-2,TRBJ2-7,CASSPQGTRKSEQYF,TGTGCCAGCAGCCCACAGGGGACTAGAAAGAGCGAGCAGTACTTC
-,-,13,TRBV30,TRBJ1-3,CAWTGSSGNTIYF,TGTGCCTGGACAGGAAGCTCTGGAAACACCATATATTTT
-,-,14,TRBV25-1,TRBJ2-3,CASSDLSYTDTQYF,TGTGCCAGCAGTGATCTATCATACACAGATACGCAGTATTTT
few,TRBD1,14,TRBV20-1,TRBJ2-7,CSATPRDRGYEQYF,TGCAGTGCCACACCCCGGGACAGGGGGTACGAGCAGTACTTC
few,-,16,TRBV7-8,TRBJ2-3,CASSTRVRLATDTQYF,TGTGCCAGCAGCACAAGGGTTCGCTTAGCCACAGATACGCAGTATTTT
few,TRBD2,15,TRBV6-1,TRBJ2-3,CAITSQREFADTQYF,TGTGCCATAACCTCCCAGCGGGAGTTTGCAGATACGCAGTATTTT
-,-,14,TRBV6-1,TRBJ1-5,CASNPLGAAQPQHF,TGTGCCAGCAATCCCCTGGGGGCAGCCCAGCCCCAGCATTTT
-,-,15,TRBV7-9,TRBJ2-7,CASSLGTGIYVEQYF,TGTGCCAGCAGCTTAGGGACGGGGATCTACGTTGAGCAGTACTTC
few,-,14,TRBV5-1,TRBJ1-1,CASSAGSQNTEAFF,TGCGCCAGCAGCGCCGGGAGCCAGAACACTGAAGCTTTCTTT
-,-,12,TRBV5-1,TRBJ1-1,CASSSGVRGAFF,TGCGCCAGCAGCTCGGGGGTTCGTGGGGCTTTCTTT
few,-,14,TRBV18,TRBJ2-7,CASSPQGVRAEQYF,TGTGCCAGCTCACCACAGGGGGTCCGCGCCGAGCAGTACTTC
-,TRBD1,16,TRBV28,TRBJ2-5,CASSSYRQGLSETQYF,TGTGCCAGCAGCTCATACCGACAGGGTCTTTCAGAGACCCAGTACTTC
few,-,16,TRBV7-9,TRBJ2-5,CASSWGRGATLETQYF,TGTGCCAGCAGCTGGGGACGGGGGGCCACGTTAGAGACCCAGTACTTC
few,-,13,TRBV6-1,TRBJ1-2,CASSEQANYGYTF,TGTGCCAGCAGTGAACAGGCCAACTATGGCTACACCTTC
-,TRBD2,14,TRBV18,TRBJ2-7,CASSPRRLAVEQYF,TGTGCCAGCTCACCTAGGCGGCTAGCGGTCGAGCAGTACTTC
-,TRBD2,17,TRBV11-1,TRBJ2-3,CASSLTTSGIGGHTQYF,TGTGCCAGCAGCTTAACTACTAGCGGGATTGGGGGACATACGCAGTATTTT
-,-,15,TRBV24-1,TRBJ2-6,CATSDSASGANVLTF,TGTGCCACCAGTGATTCCGCCTCTGGGGCCAACGTCCTGACTTTC